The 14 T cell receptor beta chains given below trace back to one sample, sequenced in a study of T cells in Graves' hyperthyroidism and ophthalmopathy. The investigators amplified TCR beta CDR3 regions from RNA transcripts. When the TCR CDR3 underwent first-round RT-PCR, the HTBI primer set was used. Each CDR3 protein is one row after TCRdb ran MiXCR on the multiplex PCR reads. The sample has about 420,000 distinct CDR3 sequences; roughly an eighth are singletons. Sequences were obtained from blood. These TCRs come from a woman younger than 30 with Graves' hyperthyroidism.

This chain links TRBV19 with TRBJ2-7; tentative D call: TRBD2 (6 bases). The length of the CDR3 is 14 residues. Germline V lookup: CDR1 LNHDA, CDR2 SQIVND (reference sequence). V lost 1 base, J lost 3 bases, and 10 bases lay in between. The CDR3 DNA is TGTGCCAGTAGTATAGCCGGGAGTGGCTACGAGCAGTACTTC. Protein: CASSIAGSGYEQYF.

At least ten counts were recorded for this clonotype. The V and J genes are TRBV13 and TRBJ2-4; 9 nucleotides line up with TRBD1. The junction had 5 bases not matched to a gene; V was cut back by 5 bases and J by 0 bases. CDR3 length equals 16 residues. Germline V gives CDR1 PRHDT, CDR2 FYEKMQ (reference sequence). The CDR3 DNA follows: TGTGCCAGCAGCGACCGACAGGGGGTAGCCAAAAACATTCAGTACTTC. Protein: CASSDRQGVAKNIQYF.

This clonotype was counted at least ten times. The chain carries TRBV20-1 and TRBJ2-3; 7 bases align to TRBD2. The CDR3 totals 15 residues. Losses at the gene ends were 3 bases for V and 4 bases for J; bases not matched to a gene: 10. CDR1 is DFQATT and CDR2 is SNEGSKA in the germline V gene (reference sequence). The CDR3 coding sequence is TGCAGTGCTAGCCTGCGGGAGCTAGCCCCAGATACGCAGTATTTT. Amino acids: CSASLRELAPDTQYF.

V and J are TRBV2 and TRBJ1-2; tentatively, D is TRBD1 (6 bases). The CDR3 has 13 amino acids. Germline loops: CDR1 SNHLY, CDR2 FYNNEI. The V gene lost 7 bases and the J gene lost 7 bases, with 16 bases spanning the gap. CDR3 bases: TGTGCCAGCACCCGGGACAAGTTAGTTGGCTACACCTTC. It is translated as CASTRDKLVGYTF.

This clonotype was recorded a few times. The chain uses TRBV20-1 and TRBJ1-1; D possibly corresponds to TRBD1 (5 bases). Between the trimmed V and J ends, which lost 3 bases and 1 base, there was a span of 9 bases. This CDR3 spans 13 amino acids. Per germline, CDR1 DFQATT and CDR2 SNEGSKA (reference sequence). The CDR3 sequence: CSASAGSNTEAFF. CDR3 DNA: TGCAGTGCTAGTGCAGGGTCGAACACTGAAGCTTTCTTT.

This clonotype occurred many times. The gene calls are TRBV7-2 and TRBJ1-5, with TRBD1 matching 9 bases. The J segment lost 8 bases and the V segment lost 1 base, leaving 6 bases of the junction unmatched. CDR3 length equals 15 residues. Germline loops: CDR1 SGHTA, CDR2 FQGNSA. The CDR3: CASSLEGTGREPQHF. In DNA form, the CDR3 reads TGTGCCAGCAGCTTAGAGGGGACAGGGAGGGAGCCCCAGCATTTT.

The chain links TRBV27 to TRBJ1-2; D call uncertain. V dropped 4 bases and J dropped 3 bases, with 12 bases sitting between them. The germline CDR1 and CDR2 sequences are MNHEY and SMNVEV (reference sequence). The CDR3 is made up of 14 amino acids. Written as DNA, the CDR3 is TGTGCCAGCAGTTCGGACCGAGCGGACTATGGCTACACCTTC. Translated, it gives CASSSDRADYGYTF.

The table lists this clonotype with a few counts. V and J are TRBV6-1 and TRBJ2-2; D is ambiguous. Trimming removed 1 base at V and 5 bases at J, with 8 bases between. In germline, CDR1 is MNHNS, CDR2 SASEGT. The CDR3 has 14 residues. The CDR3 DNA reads TGTGCCAGCAGTGAAGTTCCCCCTACCGGGGAGCTGTTTTTT. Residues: CASSEVPPTGELFF.

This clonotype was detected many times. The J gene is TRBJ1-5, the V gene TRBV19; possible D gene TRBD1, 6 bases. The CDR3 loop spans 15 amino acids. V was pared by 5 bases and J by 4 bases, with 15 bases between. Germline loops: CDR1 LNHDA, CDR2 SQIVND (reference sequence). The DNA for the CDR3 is TGTGCCAGTAGTGACGGCCAGGGGATGAATCAGCCCCAGCATTTT. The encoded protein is CASSDGQGMNQPQHF. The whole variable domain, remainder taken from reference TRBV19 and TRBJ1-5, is DGGITQSPKYLFRKEGQNVTLSCEQNLNHDAMYWYRQDPGQGLRLIYYSQIVNDFQKGDIAEGYSVSREKKESFPLTVTSAQKNPTAFYLCASSDGQGMNQPQHFGDGTRLSIL.

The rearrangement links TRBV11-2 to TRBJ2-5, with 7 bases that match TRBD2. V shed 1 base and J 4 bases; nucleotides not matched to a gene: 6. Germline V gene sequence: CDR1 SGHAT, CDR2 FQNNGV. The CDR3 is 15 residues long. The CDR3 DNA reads TGTGCCAGCAGCTTAGCTGTCCAGCGGGGAGAGACCCAGTACTTC. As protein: CASSLAVQRGETQYF.

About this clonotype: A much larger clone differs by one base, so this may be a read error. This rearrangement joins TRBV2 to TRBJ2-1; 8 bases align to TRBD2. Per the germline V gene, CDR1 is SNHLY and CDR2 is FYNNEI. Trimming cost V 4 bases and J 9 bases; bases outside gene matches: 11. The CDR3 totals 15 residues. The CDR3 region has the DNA TGTGCCAGCAGTGCTAATAGCGGGATTGTGGCTGAGCAGTTCTTC. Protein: CASSANSGIVAEQFF.

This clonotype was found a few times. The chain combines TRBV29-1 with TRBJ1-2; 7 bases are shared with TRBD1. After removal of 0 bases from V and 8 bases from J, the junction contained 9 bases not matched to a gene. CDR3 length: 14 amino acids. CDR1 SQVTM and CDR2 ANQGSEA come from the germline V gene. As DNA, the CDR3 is TGCAGCGTTGAAGAGCCGACAGGGCTCGGGGGCTACACCTTC. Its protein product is CSVEEPTGLGGYTF.

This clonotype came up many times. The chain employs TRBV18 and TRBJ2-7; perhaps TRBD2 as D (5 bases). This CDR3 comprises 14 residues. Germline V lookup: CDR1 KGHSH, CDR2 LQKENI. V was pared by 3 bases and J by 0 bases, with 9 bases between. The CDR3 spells CASSPFGNSYEQYF. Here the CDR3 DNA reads TGTGCCAGCTCACCTTTCGGGAACTCCTACGAGCAGTACTTC.

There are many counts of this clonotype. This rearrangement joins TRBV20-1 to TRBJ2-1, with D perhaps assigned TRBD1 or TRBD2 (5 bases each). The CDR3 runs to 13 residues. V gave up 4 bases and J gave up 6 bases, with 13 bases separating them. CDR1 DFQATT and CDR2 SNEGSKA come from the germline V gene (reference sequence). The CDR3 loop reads CSATRDAVNEQFF. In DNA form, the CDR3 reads TGCAGTGCTACCCGGGACGCAGTCAATGAGCAGTTCTTC.